This T cell receptor beta chain was recovered during a study of human T cells and chemical hapten exposure. Time point noted: pre-sensitization, week 0. Sample treatment: therapeutic diphenylcyclopropenone sensitization with weekly scalp DPC. Germline lookup yields CDR1 MDHEN and CDR2 SYDVKM. This CDR3 region has 13 residues. Deletions cut 6 bases from V and 2 bases from J, with 11 bases between. Study-wide results and limits: DPC sensitization did not alter TCRs above 1 in 1000 frequency.

This clonotype was observed many times. Its target is not known. The library put unique molecular identifiers onto individual cDNA molecules. From the RACE reads, TCRdb called clonotypes with MiXCR, one entry per CDR3 protein. The sample lists 300,000 to 450,000 distinct CDR3 sequences; around 5.5% were seen once. The material was whole blood, obtained in connection with sensitization to the hapten diphenylcyclopropenone (DPC). The chain employs TRBV28 and TRBJ2-7; tentatively, D is TRBD1 (5 bases). This clonotype originated in a woman between 18 and 29 years old with alopecia areata. Some clones in this sample may be carry-over from other donors' samples. The CDR3 DNA reads as TGTGCCAGCAGACCCCAGGGTGCCTACGAGCAGTACTTC. Translation: CASRPQGAYEQYF. Full variable domain (outside the CDR3, taken from reference TRBV28 and TRBJ2-7): DVKVTQSSRYLVKRTGEKVFLECVQDMDHENMFWYRQDPGLGLRLIYFSYDVKMKEKGDIPEGYSVSREKKERFSLILESASTNQTSMYLCASRPQGAYEQYFGPGTRLTVT.